This T cell receptor beta chain is drawn from a study of response to subunit inactivated influenza vaccine. TCRdb re-called the RT-PCR reads through MiXCR, storing one row per CDR3 protein. The data contain 170,000 or so distinct CDR3 sequences, about 10% of them seen just once; the ten biggest clones take up about a third. The table lists this clonotype with many counts. Its antigen is still unknown. Whole-study results and caveats: The authors offered the suggestion that each seasonal influenza vaccination recruits few new T cells.

Germline V gene lookup returns CDR1 LNHDA and CDR2 SQIVND (reference sequence). This CDR3 comprises 15 residues. Between the trimmed V and J ends, which lost 2 bases and 6 bases, there was a span of 13 bases. This rearrangement joins TRBV19 to TRBJ2-2; D is unclear. The sample here was CD8+ T cells sorted from PBMCs, taken roughly 24 months after vaccination. The origin of this receptor is a man between 50 and 69 years old who received an inactivated influenza vaccine. CDR3 sequence (DNA): TGTGCCAGTAGTATATCAGGATACGGCGCCGGGGAGCTGTTTTTT. It encodes CASSISGYGAGELFF.